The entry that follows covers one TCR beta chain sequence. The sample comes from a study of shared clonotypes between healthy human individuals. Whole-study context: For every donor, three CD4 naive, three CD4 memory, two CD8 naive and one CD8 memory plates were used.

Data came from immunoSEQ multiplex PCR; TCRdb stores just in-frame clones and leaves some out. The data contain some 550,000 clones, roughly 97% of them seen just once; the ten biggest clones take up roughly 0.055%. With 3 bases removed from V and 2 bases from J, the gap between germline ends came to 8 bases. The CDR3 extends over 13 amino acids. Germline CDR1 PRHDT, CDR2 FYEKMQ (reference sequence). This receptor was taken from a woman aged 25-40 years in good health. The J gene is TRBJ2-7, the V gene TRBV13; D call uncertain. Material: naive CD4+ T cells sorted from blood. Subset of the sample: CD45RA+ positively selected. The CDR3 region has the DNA TGTGCCAGCAGCTTCAGTGGGACCTACGAGCAGTACTTC. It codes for CASSFSGTYEQYF.